This paragraph covers one T cell receptor beta chain sequence. Antigen unknown. The germline V gene has CDR1 SGHTA and CDR2 FQGNSA. Trimming removed 8 bases at V and 3 bases at J, with 16 bases between. The CDR3 loop spans 15 amino acids. This sample's treatment: oral pan-JAK inhibitor, 5-10 mg twice daily. Peripheral blood and lesional scalp punch biopsies came from alopecia areata patients. PBMCs, the starting material, were the source of sorted CD4+ and CD8+ T cells. The entry originates in a study of CD8+ T cells in alopecia areata. Extracted RNA was reverse transcribed into cDNA, the sequencing template. Method: immunoSEQ multiplex PCR; TCRdb's copy keeps in-frame clones and lacks some. The repertoire holds some 220,000 clones, with roughly 56% as singletons. The study's findings and limits: Treatment with tofacitinib significantly lowered scalp clonality and reduced expanded CD8+ clones among the top 100.

The chain combines TRBV7-2 with TRBJ2-2, with D possibly called TRBD1 or TRBD2 (5 bases each). The sequenced sample was CD4+ T cells sorted from blood, obtained at week 4, from a patient treated with tofacitinib. The source of this sequence is a human donor with alopecia areata. The CDR3 loop reads CASRALGRHTGELFF. The CDR3 DNA reads TGTGCCAGCCGGGCCTTGGGACGACACACCGGGGAGCTGTTTTTT.